This T cell receptor beta chain was sequenced in a study of T cells in Graves' hyperthyroidism and ophthalmopathy. CDR3 length: 16 amino acids. The V gene end was trimmed by 6 bases and the J gene end by 1 base; junction bases not matched to a gene: 9. TCR beta CDR3 regions were amplified from RNA transcripts. Using the HTBI primer set, a first-round RT-PCR was run on the TCR CDR3. TCRdb passed the multiplex PCR reads through MiXCR, listing each CDR3 protein once. The sample contains approximately 480,000 distinct CDR3 sequences, more than 20% of which appear only once. The sequence was obtained from a young man with Graves' hyperthyroidism. What was sequenced was blood. The chain carries TRBV12-3 or TRBV12-4 and TRBJ1-1; 9 bases fit TRBD1. For the CDR3, the DNA is TGTGCCAGCAGCCGGGGGACAGGGCGGGAGAACACTGAAGCTTTCTTT. Protein: CASSRGTGRENTEAFF.